The 15 T cell receptor beta chains in this list originate from one sample, sequenced in a study of blood T cell repertoires in COVID-19 (dated by TCRdb to between 2020 and 2021). The library relied on the immunoSEQ multiplex PCR assay. In its TCRdb copy, this immuneACCESS table keeps in-frame sequences only and misses some clones. Where compared with another copy, unresolved V genes explain less than half of these, and the others have no known cause. For this sample the table gives around 130,000 clones, of which approximately 83% were detected only once. Around 9.8% of the sample goes to the ten largest clones. The sequenced sample was peripheral blood. These receptors all stem from a man aged 40-50 years with active or convalescent COVID-19.

The CDR3 nucleotides read TGTGCCAGCAGTCCCGGGAACACTCCCTACGAGCAGTACTTC. As protein: CASSPGNTPYEQYF. The genes are TRBV6-5 and TRBJ2-7, with a weak D call TRBD2 (5 bases). V was clipped by 5 bases and J by 2 bases, with 13 bases between them. CDR3 length equals 14 residues. Per germline, CDR1 MNHEY and CDR2 SVGAGI.

The rearrangement uses TRBV7-2 and TRBJ2-7, with TRBD1 identical over 9 bases. Germline CDR1 SGHTA, CDR2 FQGNSA. J lost 4 bases, V lost 7 bases, and 23 bases had no gene match. The length of the CDR3 is 19 residues. Written as DNA, the CDR3 is TGTGCCAGCACCGATGGACAGGGGTTTTCCTCCGAGACAATTTACGAGCAGTACTTC. Amino acids: CASTDGQGFSSETIYEQYF.

The chain links TRBV5-5 to TRBJ1-3, with 7 bases aligning to TRBD1. V dropped 4 bases and J dropped 4; count of bases not matched to a gene: 8. This CDR3 has 15 residues. Germline lookup yields CDR1 SGHKS and CDR2 YYEKEE (reference sequence). The CDR3 DNA reads TGTGCCAGCAGCCGTGGGGACAGTTCAGGAAACACCATATATTTT. Encoded protein: CASSRGDSSGNTIYF.

The J gene is TRBJ2-1, the V gene TRBV18; 12 positions match TRBD2. V dropped 6 bases and J dropped 8; count of bases not matched to a gene: 8. The CDR3 spans 15 residues. Germline V gene data show CDR1 as KGHSH and CDR2 as LQKENI. The CDR3 loop is CASSRLAGGPDEQFF. The CDR3 nucleotides read TGTGCCAGCTCCCGGCTAGCGGGGGGGCCCGATGAGCAGTTCTTC. Full variable domain (rest looked up from reference TRBV18 and TRBJ2-1): NAGVMQNPRHLVRRRGQEARLRCSPMKGHSHVYWYRQLPEEGLKFMVYLQKENIIDESGMPKERFSAEFPKEGPSILRIQQVVRGDSAAYFCASSRLAGGPDEQFFGPGTRLTVL.

A few counts support this clone. This sequence joins TRBV5-6 and TRBJ1-1; tentatively, D is TRBD1 (5 bases). V dropped 2 bases and J dropped 10 bases, with 15 bases sitting between them. Germline loops: CDR1 SGHDT, CDR2 YYEEEE. There are 13 residues in the CDR3. CDR3 loop: CASSFTDQGRAFF. DNA of the CDR3: TGTGCCAGCAGCTTTACAGATCAGGGCCGAGCTTTCTTT.

This clone came up a few times. The chain uses TRBV27 and TRBJ2-1, with 9 bases matching TRBD2. Germline V gene sequence: CDR1 MNHEY, CDR2 SMNVEV (reference sequence). This CDR3 has 15 amino acids. V shed 2 bases, J shed 8 bases, and the junction held 7 bases outside the gene matches. This chain's CDR3 is CASSLAGGPRDEQFF. In DNA, the CDR3 is TGTGCCAGCAGTTTAGCGGGGGGGCCTAGGGATGAGCAGTTCTTC.

This clone came up once. V and J are TRBV3-1 (or the pseudogene TRBV3-2) and TRBJ2-3, with 7 bases identical to TRBD2. The CDR3 contains 19 residues. The V gene end was trimmed by 4 bases and the J gene end by 3 bases; junction bases not matched to a gene: 19. Germline CDR1 and CDR2: LGHDT and YNNKEL (reference sequence). CDR3 sequence (DNA): TGTGCCAGCAGCCTAAGAGGGGCGGGGCGGGGGTTTGGAACAGATACGCAGTATTTT. It yields the protein CASSLRGAGRGFGTDTQYF.

The V call is TRBV19, the J call TRBJ1-5, with 8 bases aligning to TRBD1. The CDR3 consists of 17 residues. After removal of 1 base from V and 1 base from J, the junction contained 6 bases not matched to a gene. In germline, CDR1 is LNHDA, CDR2 SQIVND (reference sequence). CDR3 bases: TGTGCCAGTAGTATAGGGACAGGGTATTCGAGCAATCAGCCCCAGCATTTT. This sequence encodes CASSIGTGYSSNQPQHF.

The chain is built from TRBV7-2 and TRBJ2-1; 7 bases map to TRBD2. Germline V CDR1 and CDR2: SGHTA, FQGNSA. The V segment lost 5 bases and the J segment 8 bases; nucleotides outside the gene matches: 9. The CDR3 sequence is 14 residues long. The CDR3 here is CASSPSAGRDEQFF. The CDR3 DNA is TGTGCCAGCAGCCCCTCGGCAGGGAGGGATGAGCAGTTCTTC. The complete variable domain, with remaining parts taken from reference TRBV7-2 and TRBJ2-1, reads GAGVSQSPSNKVTEKGKDVELRCDPISGHTALYWYRQSLGQGLEFLIYFQGNSAPDKSGLPSDRFSAERTGGSVSTLTIQRTQQEDSAVYLCASSPSAGRDEQFFGPGTRLTVL.

This sequence joins TRBV5-4 and TRBJ2-1; tentatively, D is TRBD2 (6 bases). Trimming removed 4 bases at V and 4 bases at J, with 15 bases between. CDR3 size: 15 residues. In germline, CDR1 is SGHNT, CDR2 YYREEE (reference sequence). The CDR3 DNA follows: TGTGCCAGCAGCACCGGGACTGTCGGTTACAATGAGCAGTTCTTC. It encodes CASSTGTVGYNEQFF.

The genes are TRBV12-5 and TRBJ2-3; D call uncertain. Germline values: CDR1 LGHNT, CDR2 FRNRAP. The ends were cut back, 1 base at V and 0 bases at J, with 8 bases in the middle. This CDR3 is 15 amino acids long. Here the CDR3 reads CASGLGAPSTDTQYF. The CDR3 coding sequence is TGTGCTAGTGGTTTGGGGGCCCCTAGCACAGATACGCAGTATTTT.

The chain uses TRBV11-2 and TRBJ1-4; D is ambiguous. Trimming took 2 bases from V and 0 from J, leaving 4 bases between them. The CDR3 is 14 amino acids. Looked up from germline, CDR1 is SGHAT and CDR2 is FQNNGV. The CDR3 DNA follows: TGTGCCAGCAGCTTACGGGCAACTAATGAAAAACTGTTTTTT. This gives the protein CASSLRATNEKLFF.

This rearrangement joins TRBV7-2 to TRBJ1-2; 7 nucleotides align to TRBD1. V lost 3 bases to trimming and J lost 4 bases; unmatched junction nucleotides: 8. The CDR3 contains 15 residues. CDR1 and CDR2 (germline): SGHTA, FQGNSA. CDR3 in amino acids: CASSFRDSQFYGYTF. The CDR3 coding sequence is TGTGCCAGCAGCTTCCGGGACAGTCAGTTCTATGGCTACACCTTC.

This sequence joins TRBV3-1 (or the pseudogene TRBV3-2) and TRBJ1-2; 12 bases map to TRBD1. V lost 4 bases to trimming and J lost 9 bases; unmatched junction nucleotides: 12. This CDR3 has 16 residues. Per the germline V gene, CDR1 is LGHDT and CDR2 is YNNKEL (reference sequence). The CDR3 DNA follows: TGTGCCAGCAGCCCCCAGGGGGGACAGGGGGCGACCAGCTACACCTTC. Its protein is CASSPQGGQGATSYTF.

The J gene is TRBJ2-7, the V gene TRBV27; D uncertain. This CDR3 spans 15 amino acids. CDR1 and CDR2 from the germline V gene are MNHEY and SMNVEV (reference sequence). Trimming shortened V by 3 bases and J by 2 bases, and 14 bases separated the two germline ends. Here the CDR3 DNA reads TGTGCCAGCAGTTTCGGTTTTACTGATCCCTACGAGCAGTACTTC. The encoded protein is CASSFGFTDPYEQYF.